This T cell receptor (beta chain) was observed in a study of cytomegalovirus exposure and HLA in healthy donors. Study-wide findings and caveats: The records held CMV serostatus as the only immune exposure information. In a later analysis, parvovirus B19, influenza, CMV and Epstein-Barr virus appeared linked to several top co-occurrence clusters. Within an earlier analysis, most TCR beta V segments proved productive either about 87% or about 30% of the time. In a later analysis, TCR association rates varied by HLA locus: DRB1 most, HLA-C fewest.

Details on this clone: Its antigen is unidentified.

The CDR3 loop spans 16 amino acids. Trimming pared 0 bases from V and 5 bases from J, leaving 17 bases between. Germline V gene sequence: CDR1 LGHNA, CDR2 YSLEER. The PCR was carried out with 60 Vbeta primers and 13 Jbeta primers. TCRdb's copy holds only in-frame clones and misses some; the assay was immunoSEQ multiplex PCR. Of about 150,000 clones listed, more than 80% are singletons. The sequencing sample was made of PBMCs. The chain uses TRBV4-3 and TRBJ2-7; weak D call: TRBD1 (6 bases). The receptor was derived from a male donor in good health and CMV-seronegative. This CDR3 is CASSQDPDSFPHEQYF. CDR3 coding DNA: TGCGCCAGCAGCCAAGACCCGGACAGTTTCCCGCACGAGCAGTACTTC.